A selection of T cell receptor beta chains follows, all from one sample in a study of Ad26.COV2.S vaccination and SARS-CoV-2 variants. The repertoire was sequenced with immunoSEQ multiplex PCR; TCRdb's copy has only in-frame clones and lacks some. Here the sample spans around 380,000 clones, more than 85% being singletons. The sequences come from peripheral blood, collected in a trial of Ad26.COV2.S vaccine versus placebo. Every receptor here comes from a person aged 18-60 years who received the Ad26.COV2.S COVID-19 vaccine or a placebo. Both conserved end residues are part of each CDR3. A D gene is named only where the DNA matches it firmly. The size entry is marked missing in some rows and otherwise reads once, few, many or a size class.

J gene,D gene,V gene,clone size,CDR3 protein,CDR3 DNA
TRBJ1-1,.,TRBV6-5,.,CAGSRAGNTEAFF,TGTGCCGGGTCCAGGGCAGGGAACACTGAAGCTTTCTTT
TRBJ2-5,TRBD2,TRBV18,.,CASSPSLAGPQETQYF,TGTGCCAGCTCACCATCCCTAGCGGGACCTCAAGAGACCCAGTACTTC
TRBJ2-3,.,TRBV2,once,CASTGWGLDTQYF,TGTGCCAGCACCGGGTGGGGGCTAGATACGCAGTATTTT
TRBJ2-1,.,TRBV5-1,once,CASSLFGNVPGDEQFF,TGCGCCAGCAGCTTGTTTGGTAATGTACCAGGGGATGAGCAGTTCTTC
TRBJ1-5,.,TRBV27,.,CASSLTRSNQPQHF,TGTGCCAGCAGTCTAACACGGAGCAATCAGCCCCAGCATTTT
TRBJ1-1,.,TRBV6-5,once,CASTSGNTEAFF,TGTGCCAGCACCTCAGGAAACACTGAAGCTTTCTTT
TRBJ2-7,.,TRBV2,.,CASSEGLNSYEQYF,TGTGCCAGCAGTGAAGGACTCAACTCCTACGAGCAGTACTTC
TRBJ1-2,.,TRBV6-1,.,CASSEGTTNYGYTF,TGTGCCAGCAGTGAGGGCACCACTAACTATGGCTACACCTTC
TRBJ1-1,.,TRBV18,.,CASSPTEGRGTEAFF,TGTGCCAGCTCACCAACCGAGGGACGTGGAACTGAAGCTTTCTTT
TRBJ2-1,.,TRBV12-3/TRBV12-4,once,CASTMMENEQFF,TGTGCCAGCACCATGATGGAAAATGAGCAGTTCTTC
TRBJ2-2,TRBD1,TRBV3-1/TRBV3-2,.,CASSLGQGHTGELFF,TGTGCCAGCAGCCTCGGACAGGGTCACACCGGGGAGCTGTTTTTT
TRBJ2-1,.,TRBV3-1/TRBV3-2,.,CASSRGRGDEQFF,TGTGCCAGCAGCAGGGGCAGGGGGGATGAGCAGTTCTTC
TRBJ2-1,.,TRBV5-1,.,CASSLEAGYNEQFF,TGCGCCAGCAGCTTGGAGGCAGGTTACAATGAGCAGTTCTTC
TRBJ1-1,.,TRBV11-2,.,CASSLSRVTEAFF,TGTGCCAGCAGCCTTAGCAGGGTCACTGAAGCTTTCTTT
TRBJ1-1,.,TRBV7-6,.,CASSFRIWDTEAFF,TGTGCCAGCAGTTTTAGAATTTGGGACACTGAAGCTTTCTTT
TRBJ2-7,TRBD1,TRBV11-2,.,CASSFGDRGDEQYF,TGTGCCAGCAGCTTTGGGGACAGGGGTGACGAGCAGTACTTC
TRBJ2-2,TRBD1,TRBV4-1,many,CASSPGQGGTGELFF,TGCGCCAGCAGCCCGGGACAGGGGGGGACCGGGGAGCTGTTTTTT
TRBJ2-7,.,TRBV4-1,few,CASSEPGRTYEQYF,TGCGCCAGCAGCGAACCGGGACGGACCTACGAGCAGTACTTC
TRBJ1-2,.,TRBV3-1/TRBV3-2,many,CASSQVGVYGYTF,TGTGCCAGCAGCCAAGTGGGGGTTTATGGCTACACCTTC
TRBJ2-3,.,TRBV2,.,CASSNRVGTQYF,TGTGCCAGCAGTAACAGGGTGGGGACGCAGTATTTT
TRBJ2-2,.,TRBV27,.,CASSLWGAPGTGELFF,TGTGCCAGCAGTTTATGGGGGGCGCCGGGCACCGGGGAGCTGTTTTTT
TRBJ1-1,.,TRBV11-2,.,CASSPGRRTFTEAFF,TGTGCCAGCAGCCCAGGGAGACGTACGTTCACTGAAGCTTTCTTT
TRBJ2-6,.,TRBV6-5,.,CASSYGGVSGANVLTF,TGTGCCAGCAGTTACGGGGGAGTCTCTGGGGCCAACGTCCTGACTTTC
TRBJ1-1,.,TRBV5-1,once,CASGNPGDTEAFF,TGCGCCAGCGGAAATCCCGGGGACACTGAAGCTTTCTTT
TRBJ1-6,.,TRBV14,.,CASSLDLGPLHF,TGTGCCAGCAGCCTTGACTTAGGACCCCTCCACTTT
TRBJ2-5,.,TRBV15,few,CATSRDLQGQETQYF,TGTGCCACCAGCAGAGATCTCCAGGGACAAGAGACCCAGTACTTC
TRBJ2-7,.,TRBV6-5,.,CASSYSRQGGYEQYF,TGTGCCAGCAGTTACTCGAGGCAGGGGGGTTACGAGCAGTACTTC
TRBJ1-2,.,TRBV29-1,.,CSAVAGNYVDGYTF,TGCAGCGCCGTCGCAGGGAATTACGTGGATGGCTACACCTTC
TRBJ2-7,.,TRBV19,.,CASSPGPTYEQYF,TGTGCCAGTAGTCCAGGACCCACCTACGAGCAGTACTTC
TRBJ1-1,.,TRBV19,.,CASRAQGDTEAFF,TGTGCCAGTAGGGCTCAGGGAGATACTGAAGCTTTCTTT
TRBJ1-2,.,TRBV21-1,.,CASSTEGPIGGYTF,TGTGCCAGCAGCACGGAGGGCCCCATTGGTGGCTACACCTTC
TRBJ2-7,.,TRBV4-1,.,CASSQGNRATSYEQYF,TGCGCCAGCAGCCAAGGAAACAGGGCGACCTCCTACGAGCAGTACTTC
TRBJ2-5,.,TRBV6-5,.,CASSYSTGAQETQYF,TGTGCCAGCAGTTACTCGACGGGAGCCCAAGAGACCCAGTACTTC
TRBJ2-6,TRBD1,TRBV10-3,once,CAISGRQGAGANVLTF,TGTGCCATCAGTGGACGACAGGGGGCTGGGGCCAACGTCCTGACTTTC
TRBJ2-1,.,TRBV5-1,.,CASSLRQQGSYNEQFF,TGCGCCAGCAGCTTGCGCCAACAGGGCTCATACAATGAGCAGTTCTTC
TRBJ2-7,.,TRBV5-4,.,CASSLERGGSYEQYF,TGTGCCAGCAGCTTGGAACGGGGCGGGTCCTACGAGCAGTACTTC
TRBJ1-2,.,TRBV18,once,CASSPAGFSGYTF,TGTGCCAGCTCACCAGCAGGGTTCAGTGGCTACACCTTC
TRBJ2-3,.,TRBV6-5,.,CASSLAVSTDTQYF,TGTGCCAGCAGTTTAGCGGTTAGCACAGATACGCAGTATTTT
TRBJ1-4,.,TRBV19,once,CASSPPGTFNEKLFF,TGTGCCAGTAGTCCCCCCGGGACATTCAATGAAAAACTGTTTTTT
TRBJ1-2,TRBD1,TRBV27,.,CASSRRTGGSWDGYTF,TGTGCCAGCAGTAGAAGGACAGGGGGCTCGTGGGATGGCTACACCTTC
TRBJ2-2,TRBD1,TRBV18,few,CASSPGTGMNTGELFF,TGTGCCAGCTCACCCGGGACAGGGATGAACACCGGGGAGCTGTTTTTT
TRBJ2-7,.,TRBV7-9,.,CASSLGPGPEQYF,TGTGCCAGCAGCTTAGGGCCGGGCCCCGAGCAGTACTTC
TRBJ1-2,TRBD1,TRBV5-8,.,CASSLQGNYGYTF,TGTGCCAGCAGCTTACAGGGGAACTATGGCTACACCTTC
TRBJ2-7,TRBD1,TRBV27,.,CASSSSDRVTIYEQYF,TGTGCCAGCAGTTCATCGGACAGGGTAACTATCTACGAGCAGTACTTC
TRBJ2-3,TRBD1,TRBV5-4,.,CASSPGQTTDTQYF,TGTGCCAGCAGCCCGGGACAGACGACAGATACGCAGTATTTT
TRBJ2-1,.,TRBV2,.,CASRRSWDGKFYNEQFF,TGTGCCAGCAGGCGATCTTGGGACGGCAAATTTTACAATGAGCAGTTCTTC
TRBJ2-3,.,TRBV11-2,.,CASSLEVSGDTDTQYF,TGTGCCAGCAGCTTAGAGGTTTCGGGGGACACAGATACGCAGTATTTT
TRBJ2-7,TRBD1,TRBV5-1,.,CASSPRDRVYEQYF,TGCGCCAGCAGCCCCCGGGACAGGGTATACGAGCAGTACTTC
TRBJ1-3,.,TRBV7-2,.,CASSFSGVSGNTIYF,TGTGCCAGCAGCTTCTCAGGGGTCTCTGGAAACACCATATATTTT
TRBJ1-2,.,TRBV20-1,.,CSASRGGLRNYGYTF,TGCAGTGCTAGTCGGGGAGGGCTGCGTAACTATGGCTACACCTTC
TRBJ2-1,.,TRBV19,few,CASSILANSYNEQFF,TGTGCCAGTAGTATACTAGCGAACTCCTACAATGAGCAGTTCTTC
TRBJ2-3,.,TRBV24-1,.,CATSDFGQGTDTQYF,TGTGCCACCAGTGATTTCGGGCAGGGCACAGATACGCAGTATTTT